The 23 T cell receptor beta chains reported below all come from one sample, sequenced in a study of blood T cells in healthy people across ages (dated by TCRdb to between 2015 and 2017). The protocol used for the library was 5' RACE. Sequencing relied on an Illumina HiSeq 2500. A second PCR of roughly 6 to 12 cycles was run with a J-beta primer mix and a sample-barcoded 5' primer. TCRdb applied fastp at Q25 and MiXCR to the public reads, then kept only in-frame beta chains. Rows with one shared CDR3 protein collapse into an entry with the most common genes and DNA. The sample table holds about 1.5 million distinct CDR3 sequences, of which roughly two fifths were seen once. The ten largest clonotypes hold about 4% of the sample. The sample consisted of blood. The receptors originated from a young woman in good health.

This clonotype was seen more than once but under ten times. The chain's CDR3 is CASSAGVHTSTDTQYF. CDR3 sequence (DNA): TGTGCCAGCAGCGCCGGGGTTCATACTAGCACAGATACGCAGTATTTT. V and J are TRBV7-2 and TRBJ2-3; the D gene is possibly TRBD2 (5 bases). This CDR3 is built from 16 residues. Deletions cut 5 bases from V and 0 bases from J, with 15 bases between. Per germline, CDR1 SGHTA and CDR2 FQGNSA.

The chain joins TRBV18 to TRBJ2-7; weak D call: TRBD2 (5 bases). The CDR3 runs to 14 residues. CDR1 KGHSH and CDR2 LQKENI come from the germline V gene. V was clipped by 3 bases and J by 1 base, with 10 bases between them. The DNA of the CDR3 is TGTGCCAGCTCACCTGTGGGAGTTTCCTACGAGCAGTACTTC. As protein: CASSPVGVSYEQYF.

This chain joins TRBV20-1 and TRBJ1-1; the D gene is possibly TRBD1 (5 bases). Germline loops: CDR1 DFQATT, CDR2 SNEGSKA (reference sequence). The CDR3 consists of 13 residues. Trimming removed 6 bases from V and 3 bases from J, with 14 bases in between. CDR3 sequence (DNA): TGCAGTGCCTCGAGAGGAGGGGACACTGAAGCTTTCTTT. Translating gives CSASRGGDTEAFF.

This clonotype was detected a few times. CDR3 sequence reads: CASSFRLAGGPNEQFF. CDR3 DNA sequence: TGTGCCAGCAGTTTCCGACTAGCGGGGGGGCCCAATGAGCAGTTCTTC. The gene calls are TRBV6-6 and TRBJ2-1; 14 positions match TRBD2. Looked up from germline, CDR1 is MNHNY and CDR2 is SVGAGI (reference sequence). After removal of 4 bases from V and 6 bases from J, the junction contained 5 bases not matched to a gene. This CDR3 has 16 residues.

This clonotype showed up just a few times. The V and J genes are TRBV7-9 and TRBJ2-7, with D uncertain. The J call may be in error: the DNA end matches TRBJ2-4 better. The V gene's germline CDR1 is SEHNR and CDR2 FQNEAQ (reference sequence). The CDR3 spans 15 residues. For the CDR3, the DNA is TGTGCCAGCAGCTTAGTTCTCGCAGTCTTAAACATTCAGTACTTC. Its translation: CASSLVLAVLNIQYF.

The chain uses TRBV12-3 or TRBV12-4 and TRBJ1-2; 7 bases are a match to TRBD1. V lost 5 bases to trimming and J lost 8 bases; unmatched junction nucleotides: 11. The CDR3 is 14 residues long. CDR3 in DNA: TGTGCCAGCAGTCTACTAGAGGGGGCGCACGGCTACACCTTC. It encodes CASSLLEGAHGYTF.

Only a few counts were recorded for this clonotype. CDR3 protein: CASSSRDRGWYGYTF. CDR3 DNA sequence: TGTGCCAGCAGTTCCCGGGACAGGGGGTGGTATGGCTACACCTTC. The chain is built from TRBV27 and TRBJ1-2; TRBD1 matches at 11 bases. Germline lookup yields CDR1 MNHEY and CDR2 SMNVEV (reference sequence). The CDR3 is 15 amino acids. Trimming took 4 bases from V and 5 from J; bases not matched to a gene: 6.

Details on this clonotype: One end of the junction varies from germline; a read error may be responsible. The chain carries TRBV12-3 or TRBV12-4 and TRBJ1-1, with D perhaps TRBD1 (6 bases). The CDR3 has 13 amino acids. CDR3 coding DNA: TGTGCCAGCACCAGTATTCAGGGGACTGAAACTTTCTTT. Translating it yields CASTSIQGTETFF.

This clonotype has only a few counts. This rearrangement joins TRBV5-1 to TRBJ2-1; 10 bases match TRBD1. Germline lookup yields CDR1 SGHRS and CDR2 YFSETQ. The CDR3 runs to 15 residues. V was pared by 5 bases and J by 7 bases, with 9 bases of the junction left unmatched. This CDR3 reads CASSPGQGLLNEQFF. CDR3 DNA sequence: TGCGCCAGCAGTCCGGGACAGGGGTTGTTGAATGAGCAGTTCTTC.

This clonotype was detected only a few times. J is TRBJ1-1 and V is TRBV29-1; 9 nucleotides agree with TRBD1. The CDR3 runs to 13 residues. Germline CDR1 and CDR2: SQVTM and ANQGSEA. With 5 bases clipped from V and 1 base from J, the junction kept 2 bases outside the gene matches. CDR3: CSVKDRGNTEAFF. The CDR3 bases are TGCAGCGTTAAGGACAGGGGGAACACTGAAGCTTTCTTT.

A few counts support this clonotype. J is TRBJ2-1 and V is TRBV4-2; 7 bases fit TRBD2. The CDR3 has 12 residues. V shed 6 bases and J 9 bases; nucleotides not matched to a gene: 5. Per germline, CDR1 LGHNA and CDR2 YNFKEQ. The CDR3 sequence is CASSPWGGEQFF. CDR3 coding DNA: TGTGCCAGCAGTCCGTGGGGGGGTGAGCAGTTCTTC.

This clonotype was detected a few times. The chain joins TRBV6-1 to TRBJ2-1; D tentatively fits TRBD1 or TRBD2 (5 bases each). The germline gives CDR1 MNHNS, CDR2 SASEGT. Trimming took 5 bases from V and 0 from J, leaving 11 bases between them. The CDR3 is made up of 15 amino acids. CDR3 loop: CASSSPGPSYNEQFF. The DNA for the CDR3 is TGTGCCAGCAGTTCCCCGGGACCCTCCTACAATGAGCAGTTCTTC.

The genes are TRBV12-3 or TRBV12-4 and TRBJ2-1; 8 nucleotides match TRBD2. Trimming removed 8 bases from V and 5 bases from J; junction bases left unmatched: 14. This CDR3 spans 16 amino acids. This CDR3 reads CASLSRARGANNEQFF. The DNA of the CDR3 is TGTGCCAGCCTATCTCGGGCGCGGGGGGCAAACAATGAGCAGTTCTTC.

The chain carries TRBV7-9 and TRBJ2-7; D gene uncertain. This CDR3 has 13 amino acids. Germline loops: CDR1 SEHNR, CDR2 FQNEAQ (reference sequence). V gave up 0 bases and J gave up 4 bases, with 7 bases separating them. CDR3 in DNA: TGTGCCAGCAGCTTAGCGGGGATTTACGAGCAGTACTTC. It codes for CASSLAGIYEQYF.

This clonotype has just one count. This chain uses TRBV6-1 with TRBJ1-3, with D possibly TRBD1 on 5 matching bases. This CDR3 is built from 16 residues. Germline assignment: CDR1 MNHNS and CDR2 SASEGT. V was clipped by 7 bases and J by 0 bases, with 16 bases between them. CDR3 in amino acids: CASTRDGVVSGNTIYF. The CDR3 DNA reads TGTGCCAGCACCCGGGACGGTGTCGTCTCTGGAAACACCATATATTTT.

This clonotype was recorded only once. A read error may account for a junction end that differs from germline. This chain uses TRBV14 with TRBJ2-5; TRBD2 aligns across 9 bases. The CDR3 consists of 15 residues. Per germline, CDR1 SGHDN and CDR2 FVKESK. This chain's CDR3 is CASSQGGLALETRYF. DNA for the CDR3: TGTGCCAGCAGCCAGGGGGGACTAGCATTGGAGACCCGGTACTTC. Full variable domain (rest looked up from reference TRBV14 and TRBJ2-5): EAGVTQFPSHSVIEKGQTVTLRCDPISGHDNLYWYRRVMGKEIKFLLHFVKESKQDESGMPNNRFLAERTGGTYSTLKVQPAELEDSGVYFCASSQGGLALETRYFGPGTRLLVL.

This clonotype was counted between two and nine times. J is TRBJ1-4 and V is TRBV28; TRBD1 might be the D (5 bases). The CDR3 sequence is 11 residues long. V lost 7 bases, J lost 10 bases, and 10 bases lay in between. CDR1 and CDR2 (germline): MDHEN, SYDVKM. In DNA, the CDR3 is TGTGCCAGCACCCTGGGGGGAAAACTGTTTTTT. Protein product: CASTLGGKLFF. Full variable domain (outside the CDR3, taken from reference TRBV28 and TRBJ1-4): DVKVTQSSRYLVKRTGEKVFLECVQDMDHENMFWYRQDPGLGLRLIYFSYDVKMKEKGDIPEGYSVSREKKERFSLILESASTNQTSMYLCASTLGGKLFFGSGTQLSVL.

This chain connects TRBV28 to TRBJ2-1; D possibly corresponds to TRBD2 (6 bases). V lost 3 bases, J lost 7 bases, and 13 bases lay in between. The CDR3 contains 14 residues. Germline loops: CDR1 MDHEN, CDR2 SYDVKM. Written as DNA, the CDR3 is TGTGCCAGCAGTTTTACGCGGGATCGGAATGAGCAGTTCTTC. Encoded protein: CASSFTRDRNEQFF.

The gene calls are TRBV7-2 and TRBJ2-5, with TRBD2 identical over 7 bases. CDR1 is SGHTA and CDR2 is FQGNSA in the germline V gene. CDR3 size: 15 residues. The V and J ends lost 2 bases and 4 bases, in that order; junction bases with no gene match: 7. CDR3 residues: CASSLFAGVSETQYF. The CDR3 DNA sequence: TGTGCCAGCAGCTTATTCGCGGGAGTTTCAGAGACCCAGTACTTC. Together with reference TRBV7-2 and TRBJ2-5, the CDR3 gives the full variable domain: GAGVSQSPSNKVTEKGKDVELRCDPISGHTALYWYRQSLGQGLEFLIYFQGNSAPDKSGLPSDRFSAERTGGSVSTLTIQRTQQEDSAVYLCASSLFAGVSETQYFGPGTRLLVL.

The rearrangement joins TRBV7-6 to TRBJ1-2, with TRBD1 identical over 7 bases. The trim removed 2 bases at V and 7 bases at J, leaving 7 bases unmatched. Germline V gene data show CDR1 as SGHVS and CDR2 as FNYEAQ. The CDR3 runs 14 residues. CDR3 loop: CASSLRTGAAGYTF. The CDR3, as DNA: TGTGCCAGCAGCTTAAGAACAGGGGCGGCTGGCTACACCTTC.

On this clonotype: The germline gene is not matched at one end of the junction; a read error may be the cause. The chain employs TRBV4-1 and TRBJ1-2, with D maybe TRBD1 (5 bases). The CDR3 is 16 residues long. The V gene's germline CDR1 is MGHRA and CDR2 YSYEKL. The CDR3 DNA sequence: TGCGCCAGCGGCCAACGGGACTCAAGGGGACCGTATGGCTACACCTTC. It specifies CASGQRDSRGPYGYTF.

The V and J genes are TRBV7-2 and TRBJ2-1; TRBD2 matches at 7 bases. The V gene end was trimmed by 2 bases and the J gene end by 4 bases; junction bases not matched to a gene: 2. The germline V gene has CDR1 SGHTA and CDR2 FQGNSA. This CDR3 is built from 14 residues. CDR3 loop: CASSLCGSYNEQFF. Here the CDR3 DNA reads TGTGCCAGCAGCTTATGCGGGAGTTACAATGAGCAGTTCTTC.

This clonotype has more than one count but fewer than ten. This rearrangement joins TRBV6-2 or TRBV6-3 to TRBJ1-2, with a possible D match to TRBD1 (6 bases). V gave up 5 bases and J gave up 0 bases, with 22 bases separating them. Germline lookup yields CDR1 MNHEY and CDR2 SVGEGT. The CDR3 is made up of 18 amino acids. The CDR3 DNA is TGTGCCAGCAGTGCTGCTCCGGGACAACGCACAGCTAACTATGGCTACACCTTC. As protein: CASSAAPGQRTANYGYTF.